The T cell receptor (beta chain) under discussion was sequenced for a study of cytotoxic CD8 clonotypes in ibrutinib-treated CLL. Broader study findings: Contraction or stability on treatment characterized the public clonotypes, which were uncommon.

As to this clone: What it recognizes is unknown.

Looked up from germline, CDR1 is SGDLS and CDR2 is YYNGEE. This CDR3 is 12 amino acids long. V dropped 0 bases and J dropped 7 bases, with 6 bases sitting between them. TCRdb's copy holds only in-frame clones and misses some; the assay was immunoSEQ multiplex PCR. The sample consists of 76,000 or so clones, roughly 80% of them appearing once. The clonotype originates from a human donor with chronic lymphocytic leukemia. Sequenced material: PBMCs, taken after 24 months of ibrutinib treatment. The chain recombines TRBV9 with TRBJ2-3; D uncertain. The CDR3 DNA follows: TGTGCCAGCAGCGTAGAGGAGTATACGCAGTATTTT. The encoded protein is CASSVEEYTQYF. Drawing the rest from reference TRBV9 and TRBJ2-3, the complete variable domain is DSGVTQTPKHLITATGQRVTLRCSPRSGDLSVYWYQQSLDQGLQFLIQYYNGEERAKGNILERFSAQQFPDLHSELNLSSLELGDSALYFCASSVEEYTQYFGPGTRLTVL.